This T cell receptor (beta chain) came from a study of CD8+ T cells in alopecia areata. Overall study context: Treatment ran 6 to 18 months, with 6 months of follow-up afterward. Severity among treated patients was scored by the percentage of scalp area affected.

Treatment reported: oral pan-JAK inhibitor, 5-10 mg twice daily. Overall study results and limits: Throughout tofacitinib, many expanded lesional clones continued to persist in scalp and blood.

Worth noting for this clone: Its antigen is unknown.

Germline loops: CDR1 LNHDA, CDR2 SQIVND (reference sequence). Trimming removed 1 base from V and 6 bases from J, with 3 bases in between. This CDR3 has 12 residues. It was cDNA, reverse transcribed from extracted RNA, that served as the sequencing template. TCRdb keeps only in-frame clones here, not all; method: immunoSEQ multiplex PCR. Here the sample spans over 85,000 clones, 70% to 80% being singletons. V usage is TRBV19 and J usage is TRBJ2-2; no definite D call. This specimen was CD8+ T cells sorted from blood, taken around week 44, from a patient treated with tofacitinib. The receptor was derived from a human donor with alopecia areata. The CDR3 reads CASSIGPGELFF. Written as DNA, the CDR3 is TGTGCCAGTAGTATAGGACCCGGGGAGCTGTTTTTT.